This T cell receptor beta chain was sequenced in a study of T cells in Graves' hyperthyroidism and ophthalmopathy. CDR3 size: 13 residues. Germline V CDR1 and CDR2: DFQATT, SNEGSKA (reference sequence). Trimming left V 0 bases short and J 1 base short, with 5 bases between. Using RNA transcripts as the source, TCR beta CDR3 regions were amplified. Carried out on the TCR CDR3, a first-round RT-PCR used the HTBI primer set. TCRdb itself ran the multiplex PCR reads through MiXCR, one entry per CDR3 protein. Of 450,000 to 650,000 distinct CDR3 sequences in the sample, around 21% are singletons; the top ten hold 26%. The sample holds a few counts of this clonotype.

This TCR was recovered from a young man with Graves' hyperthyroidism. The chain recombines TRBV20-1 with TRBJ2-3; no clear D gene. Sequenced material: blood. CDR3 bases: TGCAGTGCTAGAGATGTGGGCACAGATACGCAGTATTTT. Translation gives CSARDVGTDTQYF.